Below are 5 T cell receptor beta chains sequenced from a single sample in a study of blood T cell repertoires in COVID-19. Sequenced by immunoSEQ multiplex PCR; TCRdb stores in-frame clones only, minus some. Of roughly 170,000 clones listed, roughly nine tenths were seen once; the top ten hold around 21%. The sample taken for sequencing was peripheral blood. All receptors derive from a man aged 65 to 85 with active or convalescent COVID-19.

The rearrangement links TRBV3-1 (or the pseudogene TRBV3-2) to TRBJ1-2, with D perhaps TRBD1 (6 bases). V was shortened by 3 bases and J by 8 bases, with 13 bases between the two germline ends. The CDR3 spans 13 residues. Germline CDR1 LGHDT, CDR2 YNNKEL (reference sequence). The CDR3 loop reads CASSHHTGSGYTF. The CDR3 DNA follows: TGTGCCAGCAGCCACCACACAGGGAGCGGCTACACCTTC.

The chain combines TRBV28 with TRBJ1-5; a possible D gene is TRBD1 (5 bases). CDR1 and CDR2 from the germline V gene are MDHEN and SYDVKM. Trimming took 7 bases from V and 3 from J, leaving 22 bases between them. This CDR3 is built from 17 residues. CDR3 in DNA: TGTGCCAGCACTCTCCCGGGGCGGGGGAAACTCAATCAGCCCCAGCATTTT. This sequence encodes CASTLPGRGKLNQPQHF.

The chain employs TRBV9 and TRBJ2-7, with 7 bases identical to TRBD2. The CDR3 totals 15 residues. The J segment lost 2 bases and the V segment lost 0 bases, leaving 5 bases of the junction unmatched. Looked up from germline, CDR1 is SGDLS and CDR2 is YYNGEE. The CDR3 DNA reads TGTGCCAGCAGCGTAGGGGGGGGTAACCCCTACGAGCAGTACTTC. This gives the protein CASSVGGGNPYEQYF. Using reference TRBV9 and TRBJ2-7 for the parts outside the CDR3, the full variable domain is DSGVTQTPKHLITATGQRVTLRCSPRSGDLSVYWYQQSLDQGLQFLIQYYNGEERAKGNILERFSAQQFPDLHSELNLSSLELGDSALYFCASSVGGGNPYEQYFGPGTRLTVT.

The chain combines TRBV15 with TRBJ1-3; TRBD1 matches 8 bases. The ends lost 1 base at V and 2 bases at J; junction bases unmatched: 4. CDR1 and CDR2 from the germline V gene are LNHNV and YYDKDF (reference sequence). This CDR3 contains 16 residues. Here the CDR3 DNA reads TGTGCCACCAGCAGAGCCTCGACAGGGGCTGGAAACACCATATATTTT. Residues: CATSRASTGAGNTIYF.

The chain joins TRBV28 to TRBJ2-4; TRBD1 might be the D (6 bases). Germline V lookup: CDR1 MDHEN, CDR2 SYDVKM. The V gene lost 5 bases and the J gene lost 3 bases, with 11 bases spanning the gap. The CDR3 consists of 14 residues. In nucleotides, the CDR3 is TGTGCCAGCAGTACAGGGAAGGTCAAAAACATTCAGTACTTC. Translating it yields CASSTGKVKNIQYF.